These 21 T cell receptor beta chains share one sample of origin, sequenced in a study of OX40 agonist ivuxolimab in advanced cancers. Generated by immunoSEQ multiplex PCR, the TCRdb table keeps only in-frame clones and is missing some. Counted here are 99,000 or so clones, 90% to 95% occurring once; the ten biggest clones make up 0.3% to 0.4%. This sample comprised CD4+ or CD8+ T cells sorted from blood, obtained in a trial of the OX40 agonist ivuxolimab. Every receptor here comes from an adult with an advanced solid tumor such as melanoma, head and neck, liver or kidney cancer.

The genes are TRBV25-1 and TRBJ2-5, with TRBD2 matching over 13 bases. Germline loops: CDR1 MGHDK, CDR2 SYGVNS. V was pared by 6 bases and J by 10 bases, with 11 bases of the junction left unmatched. The CDR3 is made up of 15 amino acids. The CDR3 DNA follows: TGTGCCAGCAGCTCCGGACTAGCGGGAGTTGATGACCAGTACTTC. It specifies CASSSGLAGVDDQYF.

This clone was counted a single time. The rearrangement uses TRBV18 and TRBJ2-5; tentatively, D is TRBD1 or TRBD2 (5 bases each). Trimming pared 3 bases from V and 5 bases from J, leaving 10 bases between. Germline V gene data show CDR1 as KGHSH and CDR2 as LQKENI. The CDR3 length is 13 residues. The DNA of the CDR3 is TGTGCCAGCTCACCCTCAGGGAGTGAGACCCAGTACTTC. Its protein is CASSPSGSETQYF.

Turning to this clone: Because the CDR3's place on the DNA is in doubt, the DNA is left out and the CDR3 is given as listed by TCRdb. The genes are TRBV19 and TRBJ1-5; the table's D call, TRBD1, has no DNA check behind it. Termini included, the CDR3 measures 15 amino acids. Germline V gene data show CDR1 as LNHDA and CDR2 as SQIVND (reference sequence). This CDR3 reads CASTSGQGIYQPQHF.

The chain has TRBV14 and TRBJ2-3; D perhaps matches TRBD1 (5 bases). CDR1 is SGHDN, CDR2 FVKESK, per germline. This CDR3 is built from 13 residues. V shed 8 bases and J shed 5 bases, with 14 bases lying between them. The CDR3, as DNA: TGTGCCAGCGCCCAGGGCCTGGGAGATACGCAGTATTTT. Translating gives CASAQGLGDTQYF.

The chain is built from TRBV11-3 and TRBJ1-1; tentative D call: TRBD1 (5 bases). The CDR3 length is 12 residues. Germline CDR1 is SGHNT and CDR2 is YENEEA. V gave up 7 bases and J gave up 1 base, with 7 bases separating them. The CDR3 spells CASKGQNTEAFF. The DNA of the CDR3 is TGTGCCAGCAAAGGACAGAACACTGAAGCTTTCTTT.

The gene calls are TRBV6-5 and TRBJ1-1; 7 nucleotides agree with TRBD1. The germline V gene has CDR1 MNHEY and CDR2 SVGAGI. The V and J ends lost 5 bases and 5 bases, in that order; junction bases with no gene match: 2. The CDR3 has 12 amino acids. CDR3 sequence: CASSVRGTEAFF. DNA for the CDR3: TGTGCCAGCAGTGTCAGGGGGACTGAAGCTTTCTTT.

The chain has TRBV6-5 and TRBJ2-7, with TRBD1 matching over 8 bases. This CDR3 has 15 residues. In germline, CDR1 is MNHEY, CDR2 SVGAGI. With 7 bases clipped from V and 3 bases from J, the junction kept 11 bases outside the gene matches. The CDR3 bases are TGTGCCAGCACTCTAGCAGGGGGCAGTCGCTACGAGCAGTACTTC. Translation gives CASTLAGGSRYEQYF.

This clone was picked up one time. This chain joins TRBV7-9 and TRBJ2-3, with 7 bases lining up with TRBD2. Germline CDR1 reads SEHNR; CDR2 reads FQNEAQ (reference sequence). The CDR3 is made up of 15 amino acids. V shed 1 base, J shed 2 bases, and the junction held 3 bases outside the gene matches. CDR3 sequence: CASSLGDYHTDTQYF. The DNA for the CDR3 is TGTGCCAGCAGCTTAGGGGACTACCACACAGATACGCAGTATTTT.

This clone was picked up a small number of times. This same CDR3 is encoded by further DNA sequences in the sample. The chain has TRBV18 and TRBJ1-3, with D uncertain. Germline V CDR1 and CDR2: KGHSH, LQKENI. V lost 0 bases and J 0 bases, leaving 6 bases between the germline ends. The CDR3 runs to 15 residues. The DNA for the CDR3 is TGTGCCAGCTCACCACCGGCACCCTCTGGAAACACCATATATTTT. Its protein product is CASSPPAPSGNTIYF. Drawing the rest from reference TRBV18 and TRBJ1-3, the complete variable domain is NAGVMQNPRHLVRRRGQEARLRCSPMKGHSHVYWYRQLPEEGLKFMVYLQKENIIDESGMPKERFSAEFPKEGPSILRIQQVVRGDSAAYFCASSPPAPSGNTIYFGEGSWLTVV.

The V gene is TRBV7-2, the J gene TRBJ2-5; possibly TRBD2 for D (5 bases). The DNA end lines up better with TRBJ2-7; the J call may be wrong. The CDR3 runs to 15 residues. Looked up from germline, CDR1 is SGHTA and CDR2 is FQGNSA. The CDR3 DNA follows: TGTGCCAGCAGCTCCGGGAACCCTCCTCCGGGCGAGCAGTACTTC. As protein: CASSSGNPPPGEQYF.

The DNA for the CDR3 is TGTGCCAGCAGCCTTGGGACCGCAGGCGAGCAGTACTTC. It encodes CASSLGTAGEQYF. The genes are TRBV4-2 and TRBJ2-7, with D possibly called TRBD1 or TRBD2 (5 bases each). Germline V gene data show CDR1 as LGHNA and CDR2 as YNFKEQ. This CDR3 contains 13 residues. V was clipped by 4 bases and J by 6 bases, with 13 bases between them.

The chain combines TRBV28 with TRBJ2-7; tentatively, D is TRBD2 (6 bases). Trimming took off 1 base at V and 2 bases at J, with 9 bases between the two ends. CDR1 is MDHEN, CDR2 SYDVKM, per germline. CDR3 length: 14 residues. CDR3: CASSLSGVTYEQYF. The CDR3 DNA is TGTGCCAGCAGTTTATCGGGGGTTACCTACGAGCAGTACTTC.

The rearrangement joins TRBV5-1 to TRBJ2-1; 13 bases map to TRBD2. V trimming: 4 bases; J trimming: 8 bases; junction bases outside the gene matches: 9. The CDR3 is 16 residues long. CDR1 is SGHRS, CDR2 YFSETQ, per germline. Here the CDR3 reads CASSIQRTSGRDEQFF. As DNA, the CDR3 is TGCGCCAGCAGCATTCAAAGGACTAGCGGGAGAGATGAGCAGTTCTTC.

The chain uses TRBV9 and TRBJ1-1; D perhaps matches TRBD1 (5 bases). CDR3 size: 15 residues. Trimming stripped 2 bases from V and 6 bases from J, with 17 bases between. The V gene's germline CDR1 is SGDLS and CDR2 YYNGEE. DNA for the CDR3: TGTGCCAGCAGCGTTTTAGGGGTGGATTGGTCTGAAGCTTTCTTT. Translating gives CASSVLGVDWSEAFF.

The chain couples TRBV21-1 to TRBJ2-6; the table calls TRBD2, which could not be checked here. TRBV21-1 has pseudogene status. The CDR3 is 23 residues long. CDR3 amino acids: CASSKITRVGRTRAFGGANVLTF. The CDR3 nucleotides read TGTGCCAGCAGCAAAATAACACGAGTAGGGCGGACTCGGGCTTTTGGGGGGGCCAACGTCCTGACTTTC.

The chain couples TRBV7-2 to TRBJ2-2; the D gene is possibly TRBD2 (5 bases). Germline CDR1 SGHTA, CDR2 FQGNSA. The CDR3 is made up of 14 amino acids. V lost 3 bases and J lost 5, with 10 bases in between. The CDR3 is CASSFRGVTGELFF. CDR3 nucleotide sequence: TGTGCCAGCAGCTTCCGGGGAGTGACCGGGGAGCTGTTTTTT.

The chain uses TRBV5-4 and TRBJ2-3; tentatively, D is TRBD1 (5 bases). Germline CDR1 SGHNT, CDR2 YYREEE (reference sequence). V was shortened by 0 bases and J by 9 bases, with 11 bases between the two germline ends. The CDR3 is 13 amino acids. CDR3 loop: CASSLAGHPTQYF. CDR3 coding DNA: TGTGCCAGCAGCTTGGCCGGACACCCAACGCAGTATTTT.

The V gene is TRBV27, the J gene TRBJ2-5; the match to TRBD1 covers 8 bases. Losses at the gene ends were 5 bases for V and 2 bases for J; bases not matched to a gene: 4. The germline CDR1 and CDR2 sequences are MNHEY and SMNVEV (reference sequence). The CDR3 is made up of 14 amino acids. This CDR3 is CASSQNRGQETQYF. CDR3 DNA: TGTGCCAGCAGTCAAAACAGGGGGCAAGAGACCCAGTACTTC.

This clone was seen once. CDR3 loop: CASSSGFSGRAGTQYF. The CDR3 region has the DNA TGTGCCAGCAGCTCCGGGTTCAGCGGGAGGGCCGGGACCCAGTACTTC. The gene calls are TRBV5-8 and TRBJ2-5; TRBD2 matches 10 bases. Trimming took 3 bases from V and 7 from J; bases not matched to a gene: 12. Germline assignment: CDR1 SGHTS and CDR2 YDEGEE. There are 16 residues in the CDR3.

The rearrangement uses TRBV7-2 and TRBJ2-1; 11 bases fit TRBD2. V gave up 6 bases and J gave up 2 bases; unmatched junction bases: 6. There are 16 residues in the CDR3. Germline lookup yields CDR1 SGHTA and CDR2 FQGNSA. CDR3 sequence reads: CASRRTSGSAYNEQFF. The CDR3 DNA follows: TGTGCCAGCAGGCGTACTAGCGGGAGTGCCTACAATGAGCAGTTCTTC.

The V call is TRBV5-1, the J call TRBJ2-7, with D possibly TRBD2 on 6 matching bases. Trimming removed 0 bases from V and 2 bases from J, with 6 bases in between. The V gene's germline CDR1 is SGHRS and CDR2 YFSETQ. The CDR3 has 13 amino acids. The CDR3, as DNA: TGCGCCAGCAGCTTGGGCGGGACCTACGAGCAGTACTTC. It is translated as CASSLGGTYEQYF.